This passage covers 19 T cell receptor beta chains from one sample sequenced in a study of T cell repertoires in cytomegalovirus infection (dated by TCRdb to between 2017 and 2020). These reads were obtained on an Illumina HiSeq 1500. TCRdb reworked the public reads: Q25 trimming with fastp, MiXCR clone assembly, productive beta chains retained. CDR3 protein sequences are deduplicated, and each keeps its most common genes and DNA. This sample holds 200,000 to 300,000 distinct CDR3 sequences; around 15% were observed only once. The ten largest make up 7.5% to 10% of the sample. Sequenced input: PBMCs. The origin of the receptors is a human donor in good health (CMV status not recorded). Some clones in this sample may be carry-over from other donors' samples.

To note about this clonotype: A much bigger clone sits one base away, suggesting this may be a read error. V is TRBV7-2 and J is TRBJ2-1, with 14 bases that match TRBD2. CDR1 is SGHTA and CDR2 is FQGNSA in the germline V gene. CDR3 length equals 19 residues. The chain's CDR3 is CASSIGLAGGLRTLNEQSF. In nucleotides, the CDR3 is TGTGCCAGCAGCATCGGACTAGCGGGAGGACTAAGGACACTCAATGAGCAGTCCTTC.

This chain links TRBV4-1 with TRBJ1-1; the match to TRBD1 covers 8 bases. Germline V gene lookup returns CDR1 MGHRA and CDR2 YSYEKL. The junction had 16 bases not matched to a gene; V was cut back by 0 bases and J by 7 bases. The CDR3 is 18 residues long. In nucleotides, the CDR3 is TGCGCCAGCAGCCAAGAGATGGACAGGGCGGATGCTGCGATTGAAGCTTTCTTT. Translating gives CASSQEMDRADAAIEAFF.

The V and J genes are TRBV4-1 and TRBJ1-6, with D possibly TRBD1 on 5 matching bases. CDR1 is MGHRA, CDR2 YSYEKL, per germline. V lost 4 bases to trimming and J lost 10 bases, with 23 bases between them. This CDR3 contains 17 residues. Written as DNA, the CDR3 is TGCGCCAGCAGCCGCTTCACGGGACGGTTTATTGGGTCACCCCTCCACTTT. Protein product: CASSRFTGRFIGSPLHF.

Only a few counts were recorded for this clonotype. This chain uses TRBV2 with TRBJ2-3, with 7 bases aligning to TRBD2. Germline lookup yields CDR1 SNHLY and CDR2 FYNNEI. V was pared by 5 bases and J by 5 bases, with 10 bases of the junction left unmatched. The CDR3 extends over 15 amino acids. CDR3 protein: CASSLSSGLGDTQYF. For the CDR3, the DNA is TGTGCCAGCAGTTTGTCTAGCGGATTGGGAGATACGCAGTATTTT.

At least ten counts were recorded for this clonotype. The rearrangement links TRBV6-5 to TRBJ1-1; 9 nucleotides match TRBD1. The CDR3 length is 12 residues. Germline V gene data show CDR1 as MNHEY and CDR2 as SVGAGI. Unmatched junction bases numbered 5, after V lost 5 bases and J lost 10 bases. The chain's CDR3 is CASSRLGQGAFF. The CDR3 DNA sequence: TGTGCCAGCAGTCGCCTGGGACAGGGAGCTTTCTTT.

The chain is built from TRBV5-6 and TRBJ2-5; TRBD2 matches 11 bases. The CDR3 consists of 17 residues. CDR1 and CDR2 from the germline V gene are SGHDT and YYEEEE. V shed 3 bases and J 1 base; nucleotides not matched to a gene: 8. CDR3 residues: CASSSFTSGSFQETQYF. The CDR3 DNA follows: TGTGCCAGCAGCTCATTCACTAGCGGGAGCTTCCAAGAGACCCAGTACTTC.

The table lists this clonotype with many counts. The chain couples TRBV7-8 to TRBJ1-1; the match to TRBD1 covers 9 bases. Germline V gives CDR1 SGHVS, CDR2 FQNEAQ. The trim removed 2 bases at V and 1 base at J, leaving 2 bases unmatched. This CDR3 has 15 residues. The CDR3 is CASSLWGQGNTEAFF. The CDR3 DNA is TGTGCCAGCAGCTTATGGGGACAGGGGAACACTGAAGCTTTCTTT.

The rearrangement uses TRBV2 and TRBJ1-5, with D perhaps TRBD1 (5 bases). Trimming pared 5 bases from V and 6 bases from J, leaving 14 bases between. Per the germline V gene, CDR1 is SNHLY and CDR2 is FYNNEI. There are 14 residues in the CDR3. CDR3 nucleotide sequence: TGTGCCAGCAGTTTGACAGCGAGGCCTCAGCCCCAGCATTTT. Its translation: CASSLTARPQPQHF.

This clonotype showed up just a few times. V and J are TRBV20-1 and TRBJ2-7; TRBD2 might be the D (5 bases). The CDR3 consists of 14 residues. Germline-derived CDR1 and CDR2 are DFQATT and SNEGSKA (reference sequence). The germline V and J ends were trimmed by 1 base and 2 bases, with 12 bases remaining between them. CDR3: CSARVETGTYEQYF. As DNA, the CDR3 is TGCAGTGCTAGAGTCGAGACGGGAACCTACGAGCAGTACTTC.

Only a few counts were recorded for this clonotype. J is TRBJ2-5 and V is TRBV20-1; possibly TRBD1 for D (5 bases). Germline CDR1 is DFQATT and CDR2 is SNEGSKA (reference sequence). Between the trimmed V and J ends, which lost 1 base and 2 bases, there was a span of 14 bases. The CDR3 runs 15 residues. The chain's CDR3 is CSARGGQGEQETQYF. CDR3 bases: TGCAGTGCTAGAGGAGGTCAGGGTGAACAAGAGACCCAGTACTTC.

This rearrangement joins TRBV10-3 to TRBJ2-5; no clear D gene. Germline CDR1 is ENHRY and CDR2 is SYGVKD. The CDR3 is 11 amino acids. The V gene lost 4 bases and the J gene lost 5 bases, with 5 bases spanning the gap. CDR3: CAISALETQYF. DNA of the CDR3: TGTGCCATCAGTGCCCTGGAGACCCAGTACTTC.

The gene calls are TRBV20-1 and TRBJ2-1; 15 bases align to TRBD2. This CDR3 spans 17 amino acids. Germline lookup yields CDR1 DFQATT and CDR2 SNEGSKA (reference sequence). Trimming cost V 6 bases and J 2 bases; bases outside gene matches: 8. CDR3: CSALLGLAGGPYNEQFF. In DNA, the CDR3 is TGCAGTGCCCTACTGGGACTAGCGGGGGGACCCTACAATGAGCAGTTCTTC.

This clonotype was picked up a small number of times. This chain connects TRBV7-9 to TRBJ1-6; TRBD1 matches at 8 bases. The CDR3 is 14 amino acids. Germline V gene data show CDR1 as SEHNR and CDR2 as FQNEAQ (reference sequence). Unmatched junction bases numbered 2, after V lost 5 bases and J lost 5 bases. CDR3 sequence reads: CASSPDRDNSPLHF. The CDR3 nucleotides read TGTGCCAGCAGCCCGGACAGGGATAATTCACCCCTCCACTTT.

This clonotype was counted only a few times. The rearrangement joins TRBV15 to TRBJ2-3, with D possibly being TRBD1 (6 bases). This CDR3 region has 16 residues. Germline loops: CDR1 LNHNV, CDR2 YYDKDF (reference sequence). Trimming left V 3 bases short and J 2 bases short, with 15 bases between. The CDR3 region is CATSRPKGVDTDTQYF. The CDR3 DNA follows: TGTGCCACCAGCAGGCCGAAGGGGGTGGACACAGATACGCAGTATTTT.

The sample holds many counts of this clonotype. The rearrangement links TRBV7-2 to TRBJ2-7; D is uncertain. The CDR3 contains 17 residues. Germline values: CDR1 SGHTA, CDR2 FQGNSA. Deletions cut 1 base from V and 2 bases from J, with 18 bases between. CDR3 region: CASSLEAEWNLPYEQYF. DNA of the CDR3: TGTGCCAGCAGCTTAGAGGCGGAGTGGAATTTGCCCTACGAGCAGTACTTC.

This clonotype was seen many times. The V and J genes are TRBV7-2 and TRBJ1-1; D gene unclear. The CDR3 runs 13 residues. Germline V gives CDR1 SGHTA, CDR2 FQGNSA. Trimming left V 1 base short and J 5 bases short, with 8 bases between. The CDR3 DNA follows: TGTGCCAGCAGCTTAGTGCGGGAAACTGAAGCTTTCTTT. Translation: CASSLVRETEAFF.

This clonotype was recorded a few times. J is TRBJ2-5 and V is TRBV6-8, with 13 bases lining up with TRBD2. The V gene end was trimmed by 4 bases and the J gene end by 5 bases; junction bases not matched to a gene: 4. This CDR3 comprises 15 residues. Per germline, CDR1 MNHGY and CDR2 SAAAGT. CDR3 in DNA: TGTGCCAGCAGTTCCGGGACTAGCGGGGCGGAGACCCAGTACTTC. As protein: CASSSGTSGAETQYF.

This clonotype has a count of ten or more. The chain has TRBV6-6 and TRBJ2-7; either TRBD1 or TRBD2 may supply D (5 bases each). The V end was cut by 0 bases, the J end by 6 bases, with 12 bases between. CDR3 length equals 14 residues. From germline, CDR1 is MNHNY and CDR2 SVGAGI (reference sequence). The CDR3 here is CASSYSRGLGEQYF. In nucleotides, the CDR3 is TGTGCCAGCAGTTACTCGAGGGGCCTTGGCGAGCAGTACTTC.

V gene TRBV10-3 combines with J gene TRBJ1-1; D is perhaps TRBD1 (5 bases). This CDR3 has 15 residues. CDR1 is ENHRY and CDR2 is SYGVKD in the germline V gene. V lost 5 bases and J 3 bases, leaving 16 bases between the germline ends. CDR3 sequence: CAISPSGGEDTEAFF. The CDR3, as DNA: TGTGCCATCAGTCCCTCGGGGGGGGAGGACACTGAAGCTTTCTTT.